Listed below are T cell receptor beta chains from one sample, sequenced in a study of T-cell reconstitution after alpha-beta-depleted transplantation in children. TCRdb re-called the PCR reads with MiXCR, one entry per CDR3 protein. The repertoire has over 450,000 distinct CDR3 sequences, roughly 10% of them found once; the top ten carry roughly 2.1%. Specimen: PBMCs, collected before TCRalphabeta/CD19-depleted stem cell transplant. Receptor source: a child aged 2-15 years with inherited bone marrow failure, due to receive a stem cell transplant. The CDR3 runs from the conserved cysteine through the conserved F or W. The D gene is left open where the match is weak. Only part of the rows carry a size: once, few, many, or a class if the clone is expanded.

v_gene	j_gene	d_gene	abundance	CDR3nt	CDR3aa
TRBV5-1	TRBJ1-1	-	-	TGCGCCAGCAGCCGGGGGACTACTGAAGCTTTCTTT	CASSRGTTEAFF
TRBV20-1	TRBJ2-1	-	many	TGCAGTGCGAATCAGGCCGGACTCTACACCTACAATGAGCAGTTCTTC	CSANQAGLYTYNEQFF
TRBV3-1	TRBJ2-7	TRBD2	many	TGTGCCAGCAGGGAACTAGCGGGAGCCGAGCAGTACTTC	CASRELAGAEQYF
TRBV20-1	TRBJ2-1	TRBD1	-	TGCAGTGTTGACCGGGACAGGGGAGATGAGCAGTTCTTC	CSVDRDRGDEQFF
TRBV28	TRBJ2-4	-	few	TGTGCCAGCAGCCCAGAGATAGCAATTCTAGCCAAAAACATTCAGTACTTC	CASSPEIAILAKNIQYF
TRBV20-1	TRBJ2-3	TRBD1	many	TGCAGTGCTAGATGGGTAACAGGGGGATCAGATACGCAGTATTTT	CSARWVTGGSDTQYF
TRBV7-2	TRBJ2-1	-	-	TGTGCCAGCAGCGCCCATCTTGCGACTGCCTACAATGAGCAGTTCTTC	CASSAHLATAYNEQFF
TRBV3-1	TRBJ2-1	-	-	TGTGCCAGCAGCCAAGCGGTCGGTGAGCAGTTCTTC	CASSQAVGEQFF
TRBV29-1	TRBJ2-2	-	many	TGCAGCGTCCTACGGCTTCTTGATAACACCGGGGAGCTGTTTTTT	CSVLRLLDNTGELFF
TRBV10-3	TRBJ2-6	-	many	TGTGCCATCACCGACCCGACAGCTTATATCTTCTCTGGGGCCAACGTCCTGACTTTC	CAITDPTAYIFSGANVLTF
TRBV29-1	TRBJ1-2	-	many	TGCAGCGACGGGGGGGCTAACTATGGCTACACCTTC	CSDGGANYGYTF
TRBV29-1	TRBJ1-4	-	many	TGCAGCGTGCTGGACAGCTTTAATGAAAAACTGTTTTTT	CSVLDSFNEKLFF
TRBV29-1	TRBJ2-7	-	few	TGCAGCGTCCGTCCAGGGTGGGGGGATGGCGAGCAGTACTTC	CSVRPGWGDGEQYF
TRBV12-3/TRBV12-4	TRBJ2-7	TRBD2	many	TGTGCCAGCAGTGCCCGGGGGGGCACCAGCTCCTACGAGCAGTACTTC	CASSARGGTSSYEQYF
TRBV7-9	TRBJ2-7	-	many	TGTGCCAGCAGCTGGTGGGACTTGAGAGCGGGCGGGGCCTACGAGCAGTACTTC	CASSWWDLRAGGAYEQYF
TRBV5-5	TRBJ2-7	-	many	TGTGCCAGCAGCGTCGCCTACGAGCAGTACTTC	CASSVAYEQYF
TRBV20-1	TRBJ2-1	TRBD2	many	TGCAGTGCTAGAGTGACTAGCGGGAGGGGCAATGAGCAGTTCTTC	CSARVTSGRGNEQFF